A selection of T cell receptor beta chains follows, all from one sample in a study of shared clonotypes between healthy human individuals. The method was immunoSEQ multiplex PCR; TCRdb's version includes in-frame clones alone and lacks a portion of them. In the table there are 400,000 to 600,000 clones, about 96% of which are singletons. Sequencing was carried out using naive CD4+ T cells sorted from blood. Receptors were obtained from a woman under 40 in good health. Both conserved end residues are part of each CDR3. Each record gives: V gene, D gene, clone size, J gene, CDR3 protein, CDR3 DNA. A D gene is named only where the DNA matches it firmly. The size entry is marked missing in some rows and otherwise reads once, few, many or a size class.

V gene: TRBV6-1
D gene: -
clone size: -
J gene: TRBJ1-2
CDR3 protein: CASSPRVLPTF
CDR3 DNA: TGTGCCAGCAGTCCACGGGTCCTTCCGACCTTC

V gene: TRBV6-5
D gene: -
clone size: -
J gene: TRBJ1-3
CDR3 protein: CASQHNRVEGNTIYF
CDR3 DNA: TGTGCCAGCCAGCATAACAGGGTGGAGGGAAACACCATATATTTT

V gene: TRBV11-3
D gene: TRBD2
clone size: -
J gene: TRBJ2-1
CDR3 protein: CASSLFSGSSNEQFF
CDR3 DNA: TGTGCCAGCAGCTTATTCAGCGGGAGCAGCAATGAGCAGTTCTTC

V gene: TRBV28
D gene: TRBD1
clone size: -
J gene: TRBJ2-7
CDR3 protein: CASSFFGTAAYEQYF
CDR3 DNA: TGTGCCAGCAGTTTCTTTGGGACAGCCGCCTACGAGCAGTACTTC

V gene: TRBV7-2
D gene: -
clone size: -
J gene: TRBJ1-5
CDR3 protein: CASSLTYRQRGNQPQHF
CDR3 DNA: TGTGCCAGCAGCTTAACCTACAGACAGCGGGGCAATCAGCCCCAGCATTTT

V gene: TRBV6-5
D gene: -
clone size: -
J gene: TRBJ1-5
CDR3 protein: CASSSRQPSNQPQHF
CDR3 DNA: TGTGCCAGCAGTTCCAGACAGCCTAGCAATCAGCCCCAGCATTTT

V gene: TRBV6-5
D gene: TRBD2
clone size: -
J gene: TRBJ2-1
CDR3 protein: CASSPLTSATNEQFF
CDR3 DNA: TGTGCCAGCAGTCCACTGACTAGCGCTACTAATGAGCAGTTCTTC

V gene: TRBV5-1
D gene: -
clone size: -
J gene: TRBJ1-1
CDR3 protein: CASSLTGGRVTTEAFF
CDR3 DNA: TGCGCCAGCAGCTTGACGGGAGGCAGGGTTACCACTGAAGCTTTCTTT

V gene: TRBV19
D gene: -
clone size: -
J gene: TRBJ2-6
CDR3 protein: CASSIAPGPGANVLTF
CDR3 DNA: TGTGCCAGTAGTATAGCACCGGGGCCCGGGGCCAACGTCCTGACTTTC

V gene: TRBV28
D gene: -
clone size: -
J gene: TRBJ2-1
CDR3 protein: CASSLQVALDEQFF
CDR3 DNA: TGTGCCAGCAGTTTACAGGTCGCTCTGGATGAGCAGTTCTTC

V gene: TRBV19
D gene: -
clone size: once
J gene: TRBJ1-1
CDR3 protein: CASSYGIRGTEAFF
CDR3 DNA: TGTGCCAGTAGTTACGGGATACGGGGCACTGAAGCTTTCTTT

V gene: TRBV10-2
D gene: -
clone size: -
J gene: TRBJ2-7
CDR3 protein: CASRRTSGSEQYF
CDR3 DNA: TGCGCCAGCAGGCGGACCTCGGGTAGCGAGCAGTACTTC

V gene: TRBV5-1
D gene: TRBD2
clone size: -
J gene: TRBJ2-1
CDR3 protein: CASSPRAGEGNEQFF
CDR3 DNA: TGCGCCAGCAGCCCCCGTGCGGGAGAAGGTAATGAGCAGTTCTTC

V gene: TRBV5-6
D gene: -
clone size: -
J gene: TRBJ2-7
CDR3 protein: CASSRDTYEQYF
CDR3 DNA: TGTGCCAGCAGCCGGGATACCTACGAGCAGTACTTC

V gene: TRBV27
D gene: TRBD2
clone size: -
J gene: TRBJ2-3
CDR3 protein: CASSLSPSGGTSTDTQYF
CDR3 DNA: TGTGCCAGCAGTTTATCTCCCAGCGGGGGGACTAGCACAGATACGCAGTATTTT

V gene: TRBV2
D gene: -
clone size: once
J gene: TRBJ1-1
CDR3 protein: CASSGWELNTEAFF
CDR3 DNA: TGTGCCAGCAGCGGGTGGGAGCTGAACACTGAAGCTTTCTTT

V gene: TRBV6-1
D gene: TRBD1
clone size: once
J gene: TRBJ2-2
CDR3 protein: CAIKSLGGVGELFF
CDR3 DNA: TGTGCCATTAAATCTTTAGGGGGCGTGGGGGAGCTGTTTTTT

V gene: TRBV10-3
D gene: -
clone size: -
J gene: TRBJ2-7
CDR3 protein: CAISEMGEQYF
CDR3 DNA: TGTGCCATCAGTGAGATGGGCGAGCAGTACTTC

V gene: TRBV7-9
D gene: -
clone size: -
J gene: TRBJ1-2
CDR3 protein: CASSSQGANYGYTF
CDR3 DNA: TGTGCCAGCAGCTCACAGGGAGCTAACTATGGCTACACCTTC

V gene: TRBV30
D gene: -
clone size: -
J gene: TRBJ2-3
CDR3 protein: CAWKTQGGTDTQYF
CDR3 DNA: TGTGCCTGGAAGACACAAGGAGGCACAGATACGCAGTATTTT

V gene: TRBV27
D gene: TRBD2
clone size: -
J gene: TRBJ2-3
CDR3 protein: CATGRGGTDTQYF
CDR3 DNA: TGTGCCACCGGGAGGGGAGGCACAGATACGCAGTATTTT

V gene: TRBV2
D gene: -
clone size: -
J gene: TRBJ2-6
CDR3 protein: CASKGRESPYSGANVLTF
CDR3 DNA: TGTGCCAGCAAGGGCAGGGAGTCTCCGTACTCTGGGGCCAACGTCCTGACTTTC